This TCR beta chain was recorded in a study of T cell repertoires in cytomegalovirus infection. In the study overall: Evidence of both CMV infection and a matching HLA type came from public TCR beta signatures. Study results and caveats: CMV-specific TCR beta clonotypes restricted by HLA-C dominated the ex vivo response. Identification of carriers of CMV plus the relevant HLA was achieved through cumulative public TCR beta family frequency.

In TCRdb, the reads were re-called with MiXCR into one record per CDR3 protein. Of under 200,000 distinct CDR3 sequences in the sample, roughly 15% are singletons; the top ten hold around 20%. Comments on this clonotype: Its matching antigen is unknown.

The CDR3 covers 13 residues. After removal of 5 bases from V and 3 bases from J, the junction contained 5 bases not matched to a gene. Germline-derived CDR1 and CDR2 are DFQATT and SNEGSKA (reference sequence). This TCR was recovered from a human donor in good health (CMV status not recorded). Some clones in this sample may be carry-over from other donors' samples. Sample: CD8+ T cells from PBMCs. This rearrangement joins TRBV20-1 to TRBJ2-5; 8 bases are shared with TRBD2. CDR3 sequence (DNA): TGCAGTGCTGGCGGGGGGCCCGAAGAGACCCAGTACTTC. The encoded protein is CSAGGGPEETQYF.